Listed below are T cell receptor beta chains from one sample, sequenced in a study of response to subunit inactivated influenza vaccine. TCRdb redid the calling of the RT-PCR reads with MiXCR, one entry per CDR3 protein. The sample includes about 480,000 distinct CDR3 sequences, around 25% of them seen just once. Sequencing used CD4+ T cells sorted from PBMCs, obtained 4 to 6 days after vaccination. These receptors were obtained from a middle-aged man who received an inactivated influenza vaccine. CDR3s include the opening cysteine and the closing phenylalanine or tryptophan. Each record gives: D gene, J gene, clone size, V gene, CDR3 protein, CDR3 DNA. The D gene is left open where the match is weak. For some rows the clone size is stated as once, few or many, or as a class when expanded; others skip it.

.	TRBJ1-2	few	TRBV18	CASSPYGHGRDGYTF	TGTGCCAGCTCACCCTACGGACATGGCCGGGATGGCTACACCTTC
.	TRBJ2-7	few	TRBV4-3	CASSQDVGRSYEQYF	TGCGCCAGCAGCCAAGATGTGGGCAGATCCTACGAGCAGTACTTC
.	TRBJ1-1	few	TRBV6-2/TRBV6-3	CASNDAGNTEAFF	TGTGCCAGCAACGATGCGGGGAACACTGAAGCTTTCTTT
TRBD2	TRBJ2-3	.	TRBV20-1	CCARSGASGLTDTQYF	TGCTGTGCTAGAAGTGGAGCTAGCGGTCTCACAGATACGCAGTATTTT
.	TRBJ2-7	.	TRBV20-1	CSAPPGSSYEQYF	TGCAGTGCCCCTCCTGGTTCCTCCTACGAGCAGTACTTC
TRBD1	TRBJ2-3	.	TRBV12-3/TRBV12-4	CASSHPQGPDTQYF	TGTGCCAGCAGCCACCCACAGGGGCCAGATACGCAGTATTTT
TRBD2	TRBJ2-3	.	TRBV12-3/TRBV12-4	CASSLGLAGGFTQYF	TGTGCCAGCAGTTTAGGGCTAGCGGGGGGATTCACGCAGTATTTT
.	TRBJ2-5	.	TRBV20-1	CSARAAGPRTQYF	TGCAGTGCTAGAGCGGCGGGGCCCAGGACCCAGTACTTC
.	TRBJ1-2	once	TRBV6-1	CASVGYGYTF	TGTGCCAGCGTAGGGTATGGCTACACCTTC
.	TRBJ1-6	few	TRBV5-1	CASSTGQSSPLHF	TGCGCCAGCAGCACAGGACAGAGTTCACCCCTCCACTTT
TRBD2	TRBJ2-3	.	TRBV25-1	CASTRAGGPGDTQYF	TGTGCCAGCACCAGAGCGGGAGGGCCGGGGGATACGCAGTATTTT
TRBD2	TRBJ2-1	.	TRBV28	CASSSSGTSGRAYNEQFF	TGTGCCAGCAGTTCCTCTGGGACTAGCGGGAGGGCCTACAATGAGCAGTTCTTC
.	TRBJ2-1	.	TRBV6-4	CASSDGGSSYNEQFF	TGTGCCAGCAGTGACGGCGGAAGCTCCTACAATGAGCAGTTCTTC
.	TRBJ1-2	.	TRBV3-1	CASSQAQYGYTF	TGTGCCAGCAGCCAAGCGCAATATGGCTACACCTTC
TRBD1	TRBJ2-1	once	TRBV7-9	CASSLTGTGAGNEQFF	TGTGCCAGCAGCTTGACCGGGACAGGGGCTGGCAATGAGCAGTTCTTC
.	TRBJ2-2	.	TRBV21-1	CASSKAGLAATGELFF	TGTGCCAGCAGCAAAGCCGGCCTAGCGGCGACCGGGGAGCTGTTTTTT
.	TRBJ1-3	.	TRBV20-1	CSVMAAGNTIYF	TGCAGTGTTATGGCGGCTGGAAACACCATATATTTT
.	TRBJ2-3	.	TRBV5-1	CASSLGAPDTQYF	TGCGCCAGCAGCTTGGGGGCCCCAGATACGCAGTATTTT
.	TRBJ2-5	.	TRBV15	CATSRDLGLGGETQYF	TGTGCCACCAGCAGAGATCTGGGGTTGGGGGGAGAGACCCAGTACTTC
.	TRBJ2-1	.	TRBV5-1	CASSLGRGGPDEQFF	TGCGCCAGCAGCTTGGGAAGGGGTGGGCCAGATGAGCAGTTCTTC
.	TRBJ1-1	few	TRBV20-1	CSARVEGWGTEAFF	TGCAGTGCTAGAGTAGAAGGTTGGGGCACTGAAGCTTTCTTT
.	TRBJ2-5	.	TRBV4-3	CASSQEGARGTQYF	TGCGCCAGCAGCCAAGAAGGGGCCCGGGGAACCCAGTACTTC
.	TRBJ2-2	few	TRBV3-1	CASSPRVGELFF	TGTGCCAGCAGCCCAAGAGTTGGCGAGCTGTTTTTT
TRBD2	TRBJ2-1	.	TRBV7-9	CASSSLGLAGVRNEQFF	TGTGCCAGCAGCTCGCTGGGACTAGCGGGGGTGCGTAATGAGCAGTTCTTC
.	TRBJ2-2	.	TRBV3-1	CASSQTGGELFF	TGTGCCAGCAGCCAAACTGGGGGGGAGCTGTTTTTT
.	TRBJ2-3	.	TRBV5-1	CATRPEMSTDTQYF	TGCGCCACCCGACCCGAGATGAGCACAGATACGCAGTATTTT
.	TRBJ1-1	few	TRBV6-2/TRBV6-3	CASSTQARDGGTEAFF	TGTGCCAGCAGCACGCAGGCAAGGGACGGGGGCACTGAAGCTTTCTTT
.	TRBJ2-7	.	TRBV30	CAWTPGRWAEQYF	TGTGCCTGGACCCCAGGGAGATGGGCCGAGCAGTACTTC
.	TRBJ1-6	.	TRBV4-2	CASSQEGDLGTPLHF	TGTGCCAGCAGCCAAGAGGGAGACTTAGGGACACCCCTCCACTTT
.	TRBJ1-2	.	TRBV29-1	CSVADRNYGYTF	TGCAGCGTTGCCGACAGGAACTATGGCTACACCTTC
.	TRBJ2-7	many	TRBV20-1	CSAPRHAPPNYEQYF	TGCAGTGCCCCCCGACACGCACCCCCGAACTACGAGCAGTACTTC
TRBD1	TRBJ2-4	.	TRBV2	CASSRTGSIQYF	TGTGCCAGCAGTCGGACAGGGAGCATTCAGTACTTC
.	TRBJ2-7	many	TRBV12-3/TRBV12-4	CASSFQWAPYEQYF	TGTGCCAGCAGTTTCCAATGGGCCCCATACGAGCAGTACTTC
.	TRBJ2-1	.	TRBV6-1	CASSELGGSYNEQFF	TGTGCCAGCAGTGAATTGGGCGGAAGCTACAATGAGCAGTTCTTC
.	TRBJ2-3	.	TRBV4-3	CASSASGARTDTQYF	TGCGCCAGCAGCGCTTCAGGGGCTCGCACAGATACGCAGTATTTT
.	TRBJ1-4	.	TRBV4-3	CASSHSRRVSNEKLFF	TGCGCCAGCAGCCATTCCCGCAGGGTGTCTAATGAAAAACTGTTTTTT
TRBD2	TRBJ2-1	.	TRBV20-1	CSARASTSGYNEQFF	TGCAGTGCTCGAGCCTCGACTAGCGGGTACAATGAGCAGTTCTTC
.	TRBJ2-1	.	TRBV11-2	CASSAHREQFF	TGTGCCAGCAGCGCCCATAGAGAGCAGTTCTTC
.	TRBJ2-3	.	TRBV11-2	CASSFGRVTDTQYF	TGTGCCAGCAGCTTCGGGCGGGTCACAGATACGCAGTATTTT
TRBD2	TRBJ2-5	.	TRBV3-1	CASSQVASGGGTQYF	TGTGCCAGCAGCCAAGTGGCTAGCGGGGGGGGGACCCAGTACTTC
.	TRBJ1-1	.	TRBV7-9	CASRISEAVNTEAFF	TGTGCCAGCAGGATATCGGAGGCGGTGAACACTGAAGCTTTCTTT
.	TRBJ1-6	.	TRBV12-3/TRBV12-4	CASRSSYDNSPLHF	TGTGCCAGCAGGTCCTCCTACGATAATTCACCCCTCCACTTT
.	TRBJ2-3	.	TRBV21-1	CASSKGTNTDTQYF	TGTGCCAGCAGCAAGGGAACGAACACAGATACGCAGTATTTT
TRBD2	TRBJ2-7	.	TRBV12-3/TRBV12-4	CASSPSLREFEQYF	TGTGCCAGCAGTCCCTCCCTGCGGGAGTTTGAGCAGTACTTC
.	TRBJ2-5	few	TRBV14	CASSHPISAGRRETQYF	TGTGCCAGCAGCCACCCCATCTCAGCGGGCCGTCGAGAGACCCAGTACTTC
.	TRBJ2-7	few	TRBV28	CASRNAGSSYEQYF	TGTGCCAGCAGGAATGCGGGGAGCTCCTACGAGCAGTACTTC
.	TRBJ2-7	few	TRBV30	CAWRGRDKGYEQYF	TGTGCCTGGAGAGGCCGGGACAAAGGCTACGAGCAGTACTTC
.	TRBJ1-6	.	TRBV6-6	CASSRSSKPLHF	TGTGCCAGCAGTCGTTCCTCCAAACCCCTCCACTTT
TRBD1	TRBJ2-2	few	TRBV10-3	CAISESTWGTGNTGELFF	TGTGCCATCAGTGAGTCGACCTGGGGGACAGGGAACACCGGGGAGCTGTTTTTT
TRBD2	TRBJ2-5	.	TRBV7-8	CASSLRAGPSGSKTQYF	TGTGCCAGCAGCTTAAGGGCGGGGCCTAGCGGGAGTAAGACCCAGTACTTC
TRBD1	TRBJ2-1	.	TRBV12-3/TRBV12-4	CASSWTGGWKNEQFF	TGTGCCAGCAGTTGGACAGGGGGCTGGAAAAATGAGCAGTTCTTC
.	TRBJ2-4	few	TRBV20-1	CSARDYRGGRKNIQYF	TGCAGTGCTAGAGATTATAGGGGCGGCCGCAAAAACATTCAGTACTTC
.	TRBJ2-3	.	TRBV28	CASRTADYLGTQYF	TGTGCCAGCAGGACCGCGGACTACCTGGGTACGCAGTATTTT
.	TRBJ2-5	.	TRBV15	CATSRLAETQYF	TGTGCCACCAGCAGGCTCGCGGAGACCCAGTACTTC
.	TRBJ2-1	many	TRBV24-1	CATSDALRGFDEQFF	TGTGCCACCAGTGATGCCCTTCGAGGCTTCGATGAGCAGTTCTTC